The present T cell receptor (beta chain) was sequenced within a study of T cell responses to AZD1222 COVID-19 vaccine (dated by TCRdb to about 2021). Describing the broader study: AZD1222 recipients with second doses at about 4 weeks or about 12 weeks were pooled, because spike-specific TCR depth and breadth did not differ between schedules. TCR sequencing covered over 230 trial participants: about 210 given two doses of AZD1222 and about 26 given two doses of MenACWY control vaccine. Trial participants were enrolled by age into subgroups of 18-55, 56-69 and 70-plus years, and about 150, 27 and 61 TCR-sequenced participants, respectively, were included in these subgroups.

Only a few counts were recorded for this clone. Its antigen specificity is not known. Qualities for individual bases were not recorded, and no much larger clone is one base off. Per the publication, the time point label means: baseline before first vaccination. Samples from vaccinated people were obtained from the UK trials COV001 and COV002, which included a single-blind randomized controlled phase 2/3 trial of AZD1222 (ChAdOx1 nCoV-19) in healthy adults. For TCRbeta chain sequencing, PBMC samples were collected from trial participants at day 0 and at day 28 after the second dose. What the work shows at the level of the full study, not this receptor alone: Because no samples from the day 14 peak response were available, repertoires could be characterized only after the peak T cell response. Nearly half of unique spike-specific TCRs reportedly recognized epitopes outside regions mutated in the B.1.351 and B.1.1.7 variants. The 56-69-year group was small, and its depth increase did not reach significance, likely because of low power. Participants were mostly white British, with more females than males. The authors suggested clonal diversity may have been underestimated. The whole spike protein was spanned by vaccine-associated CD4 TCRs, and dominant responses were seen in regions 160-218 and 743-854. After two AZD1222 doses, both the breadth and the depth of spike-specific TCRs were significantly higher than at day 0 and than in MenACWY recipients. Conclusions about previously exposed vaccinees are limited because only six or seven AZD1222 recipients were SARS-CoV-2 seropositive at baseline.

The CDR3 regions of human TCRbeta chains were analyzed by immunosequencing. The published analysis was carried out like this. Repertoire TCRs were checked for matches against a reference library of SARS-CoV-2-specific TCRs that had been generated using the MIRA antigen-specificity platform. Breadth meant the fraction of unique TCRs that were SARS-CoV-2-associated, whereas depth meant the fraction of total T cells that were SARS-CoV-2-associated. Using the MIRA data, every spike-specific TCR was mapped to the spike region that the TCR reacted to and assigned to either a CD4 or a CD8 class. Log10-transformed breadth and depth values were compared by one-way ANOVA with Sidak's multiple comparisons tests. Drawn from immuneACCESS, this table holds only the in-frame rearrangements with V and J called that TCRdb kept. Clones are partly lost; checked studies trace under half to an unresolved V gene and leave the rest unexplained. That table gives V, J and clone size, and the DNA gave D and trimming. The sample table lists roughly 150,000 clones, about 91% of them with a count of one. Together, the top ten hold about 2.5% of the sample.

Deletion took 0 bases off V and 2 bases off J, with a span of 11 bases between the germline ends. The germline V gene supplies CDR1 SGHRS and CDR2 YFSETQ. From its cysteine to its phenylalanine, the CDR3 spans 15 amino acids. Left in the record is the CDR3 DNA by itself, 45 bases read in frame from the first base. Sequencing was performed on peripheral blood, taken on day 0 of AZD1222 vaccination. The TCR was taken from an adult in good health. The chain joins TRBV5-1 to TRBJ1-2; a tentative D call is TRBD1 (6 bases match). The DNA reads TGCGCCAGCAGCTTGGTGAGGGGGGAAAACTATGGCTACACCTTC. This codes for CASSLVRGENYGYTF.